These 2 T cell receptor beta chains originate from one sample sequenced in a study of vaccination effects on CD4 cells after COVID-19. Before sequencing, viral peptide pools were used by the ViraFEST assay to expand antigen-specific CD4+ T cells. Culturing for more than 9 days preceded CD4+ T cell isolation. Their specific antigens are unknown. Libraries were prepared by immunoSEQ multiplex PCR; TCRdb keeps only in-frame clonotypes and omits some of them. The sample shows tens of thousands of clones, roughly 80% of them seen only once. The input for sequencing was CD4+ T cells from PBMCs cultured with HCoV-229E spike peptides, taken before COVID-19 vaccination. The receptor set was obtained from a human donor who received a COVID-19 vaccine.

The CDR3 bases are TGTGCCAGCAGTGAATTCAAGCGGACGTACAATGAGCAGTTCTTC. It yields the protein CASSEFKRTYNEQFF. V gene TRBV25-1 combines with J gene TRBJ2-1, with TRBD2 as a possible D gene (5 bases). Germline loops: CDR1 MGHDK, CDR2 SYGVNS. Trimming removed 1 base from V and 4 bases from J, with 11 bases in between. This CDR3 contains 15 residues. The full variable domain, completed using reference TRBV25-1 and TRBJ2-1, is EADIYQTPRYLVIGTGKKITLECSQTMGHDKMYWYQQDPGMELHLIHYSYGVNSTEKGDLSSESTVSRIRTEHFPLTLESARPSHTSQYLCASSEFKRTYNEQFFGPGTRLTVL.

The rearrangement joins TRBV5-1 to TRBJ2-4; no definite D call. The CDR3 runs to 15 residues. The germline gives CDR1 SGHRS, CDR2 YFSETQ. V lost 4 bases to trimming and J lost 0 bases, with 11 bases between them. The CDR3 sequence: CASSDGELAKNIQYF. CDR3 in DNA: TGCGCCAGCAGCGACGGAGAACTAGCCAAAAACATTCAGTACTTC. The variable domain in full, completed from reference TRBV5-1 and TRBJ2-4, reads KAGVTQTPRYLIKTRGQQVTLSCSPISGHRSVSWYQQTPGQGLQFLFEYFSETQRNKGNFPGRFSGRQFSNSRSEMNVSTLELGDSALYLCASSDGELAKNIQYFGAGTRLSVL.